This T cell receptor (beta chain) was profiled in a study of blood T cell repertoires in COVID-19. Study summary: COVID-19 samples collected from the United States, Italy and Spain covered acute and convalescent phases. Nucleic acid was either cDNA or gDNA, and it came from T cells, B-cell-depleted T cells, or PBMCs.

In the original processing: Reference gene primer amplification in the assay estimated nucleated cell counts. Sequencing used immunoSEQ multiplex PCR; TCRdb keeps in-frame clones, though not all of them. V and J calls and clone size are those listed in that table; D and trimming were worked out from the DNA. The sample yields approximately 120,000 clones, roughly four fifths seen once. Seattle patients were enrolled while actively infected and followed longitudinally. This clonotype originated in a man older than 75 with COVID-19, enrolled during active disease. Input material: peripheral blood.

The CDR3 spells CSASEYGEQYF. CDR3 in DNA: TGCAGTGCTAGCGAGTACGGCGAGCAGTACTTC. The rearrangement uses TRBV20-1 and TRBJ2-7; no clear D. Germline values: CDR1 DFQATT, CDR2 SNEGSKA (reference sequence). Trimming left V 3 bases short and J 6 bases short, with 9 bases between. The CDR3 is made up of 11 amino acids.